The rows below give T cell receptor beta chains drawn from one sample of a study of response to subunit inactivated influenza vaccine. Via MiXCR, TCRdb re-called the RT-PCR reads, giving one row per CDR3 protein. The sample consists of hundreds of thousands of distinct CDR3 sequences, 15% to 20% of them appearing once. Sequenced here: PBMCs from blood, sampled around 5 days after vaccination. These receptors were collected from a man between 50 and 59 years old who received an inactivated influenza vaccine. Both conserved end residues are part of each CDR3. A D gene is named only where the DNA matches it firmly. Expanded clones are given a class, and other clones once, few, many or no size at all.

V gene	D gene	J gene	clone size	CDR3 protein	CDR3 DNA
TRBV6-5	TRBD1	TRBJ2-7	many	CASSYTGQGSYEQYF	TGTGCCAGCAGTTACACGGGACAGGGATCCTACGAGCAGTACTTC
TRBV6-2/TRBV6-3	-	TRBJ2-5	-	CASSYGSMGETQYF	TGTGCCAGCAGTTACGGCTCAATGGGAGAGACCCAGTACTTC
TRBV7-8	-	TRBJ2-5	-	CASSSGRLTTGETQYF	TGTGCCAGCAGCTCAGGGAGGCTAACGACCGGAGAGACCCAGTACTTC
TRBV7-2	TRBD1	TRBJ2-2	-	CASSLQGAGGSGGELFF	TGTGCCAGCAGCCTCCAGGGGGCAGGGGGCTCTGGCGGGGAGCTGTTTTTT
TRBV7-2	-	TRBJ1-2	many	CASSFTGANYGYTF	TGTGCCAGCAGCTTTACAGGAGCTAACTATGGCTACACCTTC
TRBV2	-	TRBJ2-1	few	CASSRKAMYYNEQFF	TGTGCCAGCAGCCGAAAGGCTATGTACTACAATGAGCAGTTCTTC
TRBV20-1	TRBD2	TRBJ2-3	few	CSASGGAGIDTQYF	TGCAGTGCTAGCGGGGGGGCAGGGATAGATACGCAGTATTTT
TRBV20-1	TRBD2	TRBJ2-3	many	CSAETSGSADTQYF	TGCAGTGCTGAAACTAGCGGGAGTGCAGATACGCAGTATTTT
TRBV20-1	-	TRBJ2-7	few	CSAPQGSFEQYF	TGCAGTGCCCCCCAAGGTAGCTTCGAGCAGTACTTC
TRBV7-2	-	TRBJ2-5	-	CASSLGVGRSGQETQYF	TGTGCCAGCAGCTTAGGAGTGGGGAGGTCTGGCCAAGAGACCCAGTACTTC
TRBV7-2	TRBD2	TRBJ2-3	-	CASSPGTSIDTQYF	TGTGCCAGCAGCCCCGGGACTAGCATAGATACGCAGTATTTT
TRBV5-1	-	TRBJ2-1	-	CASSPQGHEQFF	TGCGCCAGCAGCCCCCAGGGGCATGAGCAGTTCTTC
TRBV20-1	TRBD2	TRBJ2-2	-	CSALPLAGGPNTGELFF	TGCAGTGCTCTCCCCCTAGCGGGGGGGCCGAACACCGGGGAGCTGTTTTTT
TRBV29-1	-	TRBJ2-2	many	CSVEESGNRSTGELFF	TGCAGCGTTGAAGAGTCAGGGAACCGGAGCACCGGGGAGCTGTTTTTT
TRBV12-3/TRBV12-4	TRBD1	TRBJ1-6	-	CASSPQGAQSPLHF	TGTGCCAGCAGTCCACAGGGGGCGCAGTCACCCCTCCACTTT
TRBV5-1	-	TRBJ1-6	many	CASSFTGRNSPLHF	TGCGCCAGCAGCTTTACCGGGAGAAATTCACCCCTCCACTTT
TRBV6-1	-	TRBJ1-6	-	CASSVETGPLHF	TGTGCCAGCAGTGTAGAGACAGGTCCCCTCCACTTT
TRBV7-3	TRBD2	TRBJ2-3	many	CASSRWGLAGGPTDTQYF	TGTGCCAGCAGTAGATGGGGACTAGCGGGAGGTCCCACAGATACGCAGTATTTT
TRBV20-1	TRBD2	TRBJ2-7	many	CSARLYGRYEQYF	TGCAGTGCTAGACTTTACGGGAGGTACGAGCAGTACTTC
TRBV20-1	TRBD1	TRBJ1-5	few	CSARDPGGLGQPQHF	TGCAGTGCTAGAGATCCAGGGGGCCTGGGTCAGCCCCAGCATTTT
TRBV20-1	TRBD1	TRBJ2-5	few	CSAKTGAVETQYF	TGCAGTGCCAAGACAGGGGCGGTGGAGACCCAGTACTTC
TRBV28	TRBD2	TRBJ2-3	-	CASSETSAHTDTQYF	TGTGCCAGCAGTGAGACTAGCGCCCACACAGATACGCAGTATTTT
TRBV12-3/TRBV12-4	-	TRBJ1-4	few	CASSFSGTNEKLFF	TGTGCCAGCAGTTTCTCAGGGACTAATGAAAAACTGTTTTTT
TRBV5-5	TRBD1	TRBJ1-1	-	CASSWAGQQNTEAFF	TGTGCCAGCAGCTGGGCGGGACAGCAGAACACTGAAGCTTTCTTT
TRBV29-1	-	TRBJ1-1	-	CSVASNWNTEAFF	TGCAGCGTTGCAAGCAATTGGAACACTGAAGCTTTCTTT
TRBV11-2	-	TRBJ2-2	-	CASSEGNRDTGELFF	TGTGCCAGCAGCGAAGGGAACAGGGATACCGGGGAGCTGTTTTTT
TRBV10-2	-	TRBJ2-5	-	CASSYTGKETQYF	TGCGCCAGCAGTTACACAGGGAAGGAGACCCAGTACTTC
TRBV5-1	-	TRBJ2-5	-	CASSLRAAQETQYF	TGCGCCAGCAGCTTACGAGCAGCCCAAGAGACCCAGTACTTC
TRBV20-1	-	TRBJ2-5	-	CSARDFKGVVETQYF	TGCAGTGCTAGAGACTTCAAGGGGGTGGTTGAGACCCAGTACTTC
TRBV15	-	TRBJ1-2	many	CATSRETVNYGYTF	TGTGCCACCAGCAGAGAAACGGTTAACTATGGCTACACCTTC
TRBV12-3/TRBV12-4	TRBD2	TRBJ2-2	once	CASRVGLAGVELFF	TGTGCCAGCAGGGTCGGTCTAGCGGGAGTTGAGCTGTTTTTT
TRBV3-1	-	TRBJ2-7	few	CASSQDLAGLRCEQYF	TGTGCCAGCAGCCAAGATTTAGCAGGATTACGCTGCGAGCAGTACTTC
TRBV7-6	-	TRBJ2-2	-	CASSLDSGIRGELFF	TGTGCCAGCAGCTTAGATTCGGGAATCCGTGGGGAGCTGTTTTTT
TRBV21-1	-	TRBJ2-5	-	CASSKGQGGKTQYF	TGTGCCAGCAGCAAAGGACAGGGCGGTAAGACCCAGTACTTC
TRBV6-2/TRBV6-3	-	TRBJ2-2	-	CASSYTGRRNTGELFF	TGTGCCAGCAGTTATACGGGCAGGAGGAACACCGGGGAGCTGTTTTTT
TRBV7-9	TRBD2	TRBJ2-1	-	CASSPYSGRDNEQFF	TGTGCCAGCAGCCCCTATAGCGGGAGGGACAATGAGCAGTTCTTC
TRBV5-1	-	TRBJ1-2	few	CASSLVGQTNNYGYTF	TGCGCCAGCAGCTTGGTAGGACAGACAAATAACTATGGCTACACCTTC
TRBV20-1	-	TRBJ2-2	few	CSARDLGNTGELFF	TGCAGTGCTAGAGATCTCGGGAACACCGGGGAGCTGTTTTTT
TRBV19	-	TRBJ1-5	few	CASSGPSGQGLYASQPQHF	TGTGCCAGTAGTGGCCCCTCCGGACAAGGGCTTTATGCGAGTCAGCCCCAGCATTTT
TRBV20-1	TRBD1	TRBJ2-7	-	CSARFPSPDRVLRRSYEQYF	TGCAGTGCTAGATTCCCCAGCCCCGACAGGGTGTTACGTCGATCCTACGAGCAGTACTTC
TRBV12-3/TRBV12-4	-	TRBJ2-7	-	CASSTSVSYEQYF	TGTGCCAGCAGCACGAGCGTCTCCTACGAGCAGTACTTC
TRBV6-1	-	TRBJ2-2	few	CASSEGENTGELFF	TGTGCCAGCAGCGAGGGGGAGAACACCGGGGAGCTGTTTTTT
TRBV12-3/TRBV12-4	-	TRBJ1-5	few	CASSTRPDQPQHF	TGTGCCAGCAGCACCCGTCCTGATCAGCCCCAGCATTTT
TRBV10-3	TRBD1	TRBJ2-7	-	CAISVGAGGTYEQYF	TGTGCCATCAGTGTAGGGGCAGGGGGCACCTACGAGCAGTACTTC
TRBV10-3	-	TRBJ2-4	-	CAISEGVLAKNIQYF	TGTGCCATCAGTGAGGGAGTCCTAGCCAAAAACATTCAGTACTTC
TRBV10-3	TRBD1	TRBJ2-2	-	CAIRDRAYTGELFF	TGTGCCATCCGGGACAGGGCGTACACCGGGGAGCTGTTTTTT
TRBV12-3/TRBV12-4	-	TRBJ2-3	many	CASSWGVDTQYF	TGTGCCAGCAGTTGGGGGGTAGATACGCAGTATTTT
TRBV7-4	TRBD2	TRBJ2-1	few	CASRPLAGVYNEQFF	TGTGCCAGCAGGCCACTAGCGGGGGTATACAATGAGCAGTTCTTC
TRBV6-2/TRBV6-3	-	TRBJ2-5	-	CASSRGLTGGFQETQYF	TGTGCCAGCAGCAGGGGACTAACGGGGGGATTCCAAGAGACCCAGTACTTC
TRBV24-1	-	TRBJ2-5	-	CATSDRASSETQYF	TGTGCCACCAGTGATCGGGCTAGCTCAGAGACCCAGTACTTC
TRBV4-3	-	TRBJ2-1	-	CASSQDRVLSSYNEQFF	TGCGCCAGCAGCCAAGATAGGGTCCTAAGCTCCTACAATGAGCAGTTCTTC
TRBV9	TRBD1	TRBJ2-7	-	CASSGDRGPDEQYF	TGTGCCAGCAGCGGAGACAGGGGGCCGGACGAGCAGTACTTC
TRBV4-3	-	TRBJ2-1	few	CASSQDPRDDEQFF	TGCGCCAGCAGCCAAGATCCCAGGGACGATGAGCAGTTCTTC